Included here is one TCR beta chain sequence, with context. No antigen is known for it. Germline V gene data show CDR1 as SQVTM and CDR2 as ANQGSEA. CDR3 length equals 15 residues. UMI-labeled TRB cDNA libraries were prepared by 5' RACE. One entry per CDR3 protein, without DNA, is what TCRdb gives after re-calling the 5' RACE reads. Here the sample table reports 100,000 to 150,000 distinct CDR3 sequences. The data belong to a study of CXCR3-negative and CXCR3-positive naive CD8 T cells. Points from the study as a whole: Memory CD8+ cells showed much lower diversity, while both naive subsets were comparably high. PBMCs showed partially decreased CXCR3 expression after cryopreservation, and most assays used fresh PBMCs. Naive cells that were CXCR3-negative or CXCR3-positive used TRBV-TRBJ genes alike, while memory cells diverged. Naive cells positive for CXCR3 carried more hydrophobic TRB CDR3s than CXCR3-negative ones.

Sequencing input: naive CXCR3- CD8+ T cells from blood. The subset here: CD45RO-CCR7+CD27+CD95- naive CD8+ T cells lacking CXCR3 (TNR3-). V and J are TRBV29-1 and TRBJ1-5; lacking DNA, the TRBD1 call made by TCRdb goes unchecked. The TCR sequence derives from a human donor in good health. Some clones in this sample may be carry-over from other donors' samples. CDR3 residues: CSVATDRGSNQPQHF.